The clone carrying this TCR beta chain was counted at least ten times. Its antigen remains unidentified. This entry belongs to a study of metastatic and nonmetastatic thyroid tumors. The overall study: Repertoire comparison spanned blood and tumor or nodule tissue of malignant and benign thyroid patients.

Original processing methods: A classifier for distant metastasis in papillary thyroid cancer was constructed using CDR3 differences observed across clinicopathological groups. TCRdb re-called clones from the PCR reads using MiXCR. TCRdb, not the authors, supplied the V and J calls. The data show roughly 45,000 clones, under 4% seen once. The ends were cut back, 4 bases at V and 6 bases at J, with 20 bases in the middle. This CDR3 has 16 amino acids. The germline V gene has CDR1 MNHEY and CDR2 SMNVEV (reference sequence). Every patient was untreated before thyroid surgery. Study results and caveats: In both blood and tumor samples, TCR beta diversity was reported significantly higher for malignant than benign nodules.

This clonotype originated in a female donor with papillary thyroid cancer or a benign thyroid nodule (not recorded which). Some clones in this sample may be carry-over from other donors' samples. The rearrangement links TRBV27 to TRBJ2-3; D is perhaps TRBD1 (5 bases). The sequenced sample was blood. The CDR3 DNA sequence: TGTGCCAGCAGTTCACCGAAGGGGTCCAGGGCCGATACGCAGTATTTT. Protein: CASSSPKGSRADTQYF.